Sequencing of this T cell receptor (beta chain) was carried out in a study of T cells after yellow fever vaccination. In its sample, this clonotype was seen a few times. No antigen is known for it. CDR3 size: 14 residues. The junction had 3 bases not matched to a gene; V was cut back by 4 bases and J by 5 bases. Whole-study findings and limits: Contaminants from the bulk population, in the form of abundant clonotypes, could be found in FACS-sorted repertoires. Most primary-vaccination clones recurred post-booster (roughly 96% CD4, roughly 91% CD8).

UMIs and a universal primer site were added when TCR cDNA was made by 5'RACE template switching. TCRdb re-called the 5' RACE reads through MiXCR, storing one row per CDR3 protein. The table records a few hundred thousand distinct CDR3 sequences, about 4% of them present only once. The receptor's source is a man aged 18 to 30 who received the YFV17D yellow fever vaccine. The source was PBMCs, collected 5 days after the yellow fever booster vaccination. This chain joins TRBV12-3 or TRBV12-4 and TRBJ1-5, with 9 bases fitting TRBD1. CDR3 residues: CASSWTGAYQPQHF. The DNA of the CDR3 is TGTGCCAGCAGTTGGACAGGGGCCTATCAGCCCCAGCATTTT.